The entry below describes one T cell receptor beta chain. The clone's antigen remains unknown. Per-base quality was not reported, and no clone a single base away is much larger than it. TCRbeta CDR3 regions were amplified from genomic DNA using the immunoSEQ Assay, a bias-controlled multiplex PCR. The paper's processing steps were these. The number of nucleated cells in each sample was estimated from the amplification of reference gene primers within the assay. To quantify the absolute abundance of each unique TCRbeta CDR3 rearrangement, sequence reads were collapsed and filtered. For each sample, productive Simpson clonality was calculated as the square root of Simpson's diversity index across productive rearrangements. TCRdb re-hosts the immuneACCESS table, in-frame sequences only. Its copies lack some clones; in the studies checked, an unresolved V gene accounts for under half of them, and the cause for the rest is not known. From that table come the V and J calls and clone size; the DNA was used to work out D and trimming. The sample table records 260,000 or so clones; about nine tenths of these occur just once. The top ten hold roughly a sixth of the sample.

Participants in the prospective study were aged roughly 18 to 90 years, lived in 20 to 25 United States geographic areas, and enrolled through a virtual design. In the prospective study, cohorts were assigned on the basis of participant-reported clinical history obtained from a screening survey and a study questionnaire. Recovered participants in ImmuneRACE Cohort 3 were defined by two consecutive negative NP/OP PCR tests, clearance by a healthcare professional, or resolution of symptoms. In the prospective study, mobile phlebotomists collected whole blood, serum and a nasopharyngeal or oropharyngeal swab from each participant. Additional blood draws and questionnaires over an approximately 2-month period could optionally be provided by prospective study participants. Blood samples from the prospective study were shipped frozen or at room temperature prior to DNA extraction. Its CDR3 holds 15 amino acids, cysteine through phenylalanine. The only DNA kept is the CDR3, 45 bases in frame from the first base. Trimming leaves V shorter by 5 bases and J shorter by 7 bases, with the junction holding 14 bases beyond the gene matches. CDR1 and CDR2, looked up from the germline V gene (reference sequence), are MNHEY and SMNVEV.

The data belong to a study of blood T cell repertoires in COVID-19 (dated by TCRdb to the early 2020s). Some background on the complete study: Samples covering the acute and convalescent phases of COVID-19 were provided by collaborators in the United States, Italy and Spain. The prospective study material was composed of cDNA or gDNA derived from T cells, B-cell-depleted T cells, or PBMCs. The dataset comprised deeply sampled blood TCRbeta repertoires from subjects exposed to, actively infected with, or recovered from COVID-19. The repertoires were made available in a free public database intended to serve as a resource for research on the immune response to SARS-CoV-2. Samples were obtained from the ongoing ImmuneRACE study (first 160 participants) and from some 1,300 subjects provided by 6 global collaborators. A de-identified subject ID, COVID-19 status, age in years and sex were almost always included in the sample metadata. Where HLA class I and class II types were available, the types were taken from metadata supplied by the sample provider, not from assay-based typing. Summary of the overall study and its limitations: How much clinical and demographic metadata was included differed by source and by participant, and the metadata was provided uncurated.

This sequence originates from a man aged 18 to 30 who had recovered from COVID-19. The rearrangement joined TRBV27 to TRBJ2-7, with 7 bases matching TRBD1. Sequenced: PBMCs or T cells enriched from blood (not recorded which). The CDR3 is CASSRGDRAPGEQYF. The DNA reads TGTGCCAGCAGTCGCGGCGACAGGGCTCCCGGTGAGCAGTACTTC.